This T cell receptor (beta chain) was identified in a study of T cells in tumors after PD-1 blockade. Study-level background: A subset received ongoing vismodegib 150 mg daily alongside anti-PD-1 therapy.

Study results and caveats: Most post-therapy expanded exhausted CD8+ clones were new, undetected before treatment. Peripheral recruitment is suggested, as some novel exhausted tumor clones were in pre-treatment blood.

This CDR3 has 17 amino acids. Germline CDR1 and CDR2: LNHNV and YYDKDF (reference sequence). V was pared by 0 bases and J by 1 base, with 6 bases of the junction left unmatched. TCRdb's table, derived via immunoSEQ multiplex PCR, lists solely in-frame clones and lacks some. The sample carries 1,500 or so clones, roughly 74% recorded once. Turning to this clone: Its antigen is currently unknown.

The receptor's source is a human donor with basal cell carcinoma. The chain employs TRBV15 and TRBJ2-5; 9 positions agree with TRBD2. The sample in question was tumor tissue, obtained after anti-PD-1 treatment. The CDR3 sequence: CATSRDRAGGRQETQYF. CDR3 nucleotide sequence: TGTGCCACCAGCAGAGATAGAGCGGGGGGCCGCCAAGAGACCCAGTACTTC.